This record looks at one T cell receptor beta chain sequence and its context. The data were taken from a study of shared clonotypes between healthy human individuals. Memory CD4+ cells were the fraction left after CD45RA+ naive selection. The CDR3 extends over 15 amino acids. J gave up 4 bases and V 5 bases, and 9 bases lay outside the gene matches. In germline, CDR1 is MGHRA, CDR2 YSYEKL. Each PCR replicate from the sorted subsets contained about 200 ng DNA, which is tens of thousands of T cell genomes. Profiled with immunoSEQ multiplex PCR; TCRdb holds only in-frame clones, not every one. Of around 510,000 clones listed, approximately 95% are singletons.

The sequence was collected from a young woman in good health. V gene TRBV4-1 combines with J gene TRBJ2-7; 9 bases map to TRBD2. Specimen: naive CD4+ T cells sorted from blood. Subset described: CD45RA+ positively selected. This chain's CDR3 is CASSSVGGRVYEQYF. CDR3 nucleotide sequence: TGCGCCAGCAGCTCCGTCGGCGGGAGGGTTTACGAGCAGTACTTC.